This T cell receptor beta chain was captured in a study of blood T cell repertoires in COVID-19. At the level of the study: Material from acute and convalescent COVID-19 was sourced from the United States, Italy and Spain.

TCRdb's table, derived via immunoSEQ multiplex PCR, lists solely in-frame clones and lacks some. The table shows about 240,000 clones, with 70% to 80% occurring only once. The sequence was collected from an elderly woman with acute or convalescent COVID-19. Sequenced input: peripheral blood.

The CDR3 loop reads CSVEVGLGKDTQYF. CDR3 DNA sequence: TGCAGCGTTGAAGTCGGACTGGGTAAAGATACGCAGTATTTT. V is TRBV29-1 and J is TRBJ2-3, with a possible D match to TRBD2 (5 bases). The CDR3 totals 14 residues. V was cut by 1 base and J by 5 bases, with 13 bases left in between. In germline, CDR1 is SQVTM, CDR2 ANQGSEA.